These 27 T cell receptor beta chains were all obtained from the same sample, sequenced in a study of T cells in Graves' hyperthyroidism and ophthalmopathy. Regions amplified from RNA transcripts were the TCR beta CDR3 regions. Initially, a first-round RT-PCR of the TCR CDR3 employed the HTBI primer set. TCRdb reprocessed the multiplex PCR reads via MiXCR and lists one record per CDR3 protein. The data show roughly 380,000 distinct CDR3 sequences, more than 11% seen once. Sequenced material: blood. These receptors came from an older woman with Graves' hyperthyroidism.

This clonotype was seen many times. The chain recombines TRBV12-3 or TRBV12-4 with TRBJ2-5; 10 bases are shared with TRBD2. The ends lost 1 base at V and 6 bases at J; junction bases unmatched: 8. CDR3 length equals 16 residues. The CDR3 nucleotides read TGTGCCAGCAGTTTAGGAGGAGCGGGAGGGGTACAGACCCAGTACTTC. Translated: CASSLGGAGGVQTQYF.

This clonotype has a count of ten or more. The chain carries TRBV29-1 and TRBJ2-7, with 7 positions matching TRBD1. CDR1 and CDR2 (germline): SQVTM, ANQGSEA. The J segment lost 5 bases and the V segment lost 4 bases, leaving 11 bases of the junction unmatched. The CDR3 sequence is 14 residues long. The CDR3 nucleotides are TGCAGCGTTGGGGCAGGGGGAAGTCAAAACGAGCAGTACTTC. The encoded protein is CSVGAGGSQNEQYF.

The table lists this clonotype with a count of one. The rearrangement uses TRBV29-1 and TRBJ2-7; a possible D gene is TRBD2 (6 bases). From germline, CDR1 is SQVTM and CDR2 ANQGSEA. The CDR3 sequence is 14 residues long. Trimming stripped 3 bases from V and 5 bases from J, with 17 bases between. In DNA form, the CDR3 reads TGCAGCGTTGAGGTAGACGGGGGTCGGGACGAGCAGTACTTC. This gives the protein CSVEVDGGRDEQYF.

In the case of this clonotype: This likely comes from a read error, as the CDR3 has no conserved phenylalanine or tryptophan at its end. The rearrangement uses TRBV6-6 and TRBJ2-6; TRBD1 agrees at 8 bases. V gave up 0 bases and J gave up 0 bases; unmatched junction bases: 4. This CDR3 has 18 amino acids. The V gene's germline CDR1 is MNHNY and CDR2 SVGAGI (reference sequence). The DNA for the CDR3 is TGTGCCAGCAGTTACTCGGGACAGGCTTCCTCTGGGGCCAACGTCCTGACTATC. Translated: CASSYSGQASSGANVLTI.

This clonotype was seen many times. The CDR3: CSATSLVSYNEQFF. CDR3 nucleotides: TGCAGTGCTACCTCACTAGTCTCCTACAATGAGCAGTTCTTC. The rearrangement links TRBV20-1 to TRBJ2-1; perhaps TRBD2 as D (5 bases). With 4 bases removed from V and 0 bases from J, the gap between germline ends came to 10 bases. Germline CDR1 reads DFQATT; CDR2 reads SNEGSKA (reference sequence). The CDR3 is made up of 14 amino acids.

This clonotype was detected ten times or more. The chain is built from TRBV2 and TRBJ1-4; tentative D call: TRBD1 (5 bases). CDR1 is SNHLY and CDR2 is FYNNEI in the germline V gene. The CDR3 covers 14 residues. V lost 5 bases to trimming and J lost 10 bases, with 17 bases between them. The CDR3 DNA reads as TGTGCCAGCAGTTCACAGGAGGGTCGGGGAAAACTGTTTTTT. The encoded protein is CASSSQEGRGKLFF.

This clonotype has only a few counts. The J gene is TRBJ1-6, the V gene TRBV12-3 or TRBV12-4, with a possible D match to TRBD1 (6 bases). V lost 7 bases and J lost 1, with 11 bases in between. CDR3 length: 15 amino acids. CDR3 DNA sequence: TGTGCCAGCAAATTCAGGGGATCCTATAATTCACCCCTCCACTTT. Its translation: CASKFRGSYNSPLHF.

This clonotype was observed at least ten times. This rearrangement joins TRBV30 to TRBJ2-7; no clear D. The CDR3 is 12 amino acids. Germline assignment: CDR1 GTSNPN and CDR2 SVGIG (reference sequence). V dropped 1 base and J dropped 4 bases, with 8 bases sitting between them. CDR3 sequence: CAWSATSYEQYF. DNA of the CDR3: TGTGCCTGGAGTGCGACCTCTTACGAGCAGTACTTC.

There are a few counts of this clonotype. The chain employs TRBV28 and TRBJ1-5; 9 bases fit TRBD1. Losses at the gene ends were 10 bases for V and 6 bases for J; bases not matched to a gene: 13. The germline gives CDR1 MDHEN, CDR2 SYDVKM. The CDR3 is 15 amino acids. CDR3 sequence reads: CAINPGGQGSQPQHF. The CDR3 nucleotides are TGTGCCATCAACCCGGGGGGACAGGGCAGTCAGCCCCAGCATTTT.

The chain is built from TRBV6-4 and TRBJ2-1; no reliable D call. The V end lost 2 bases, the J end lost 9 bases, and 11 bases lay between the germline ends. The CDR3 runs 13 residues. The germline V gene has CDR1 MRHNA and CDR2 SNTAGT. The CDR3 nucleotides read TGTGCCAGCAGTGACGGAGCCAGCAGTGAGCAGTTCTTC. Protein sequence: CASSDGASSEQFF.

This clonotype appeared many times. This chain connects TRBV7-8 to TRBJ2-5, with 11 bases aligning to TRBD2. The CDR3 sequence is 13 residues long. From germline, CDR1 is SGHVS and CDR2 FQNEAQ. The junction had 4 bases not matched to a gene; V was cut back by 8 bases and J by 5 bases. CDR3 sequence (DNA): TGTGCCAGCTTAGCGGGAGGGGCCGAGACCCAGTACTTC. Translation gives CASLAGGAETQYF.

This chain connects TRBV5-1 to TRBJ1-2, with D unclear. This CDR3 has 15 residues. The germline V and J ends were trimmed by 5 bases and 5 bases, with 19 bases remaining between them. The germline V gene has CDR1 SGHRS and CDR2 YFSETQ. The CDR3 DNA sequence: TGCGCCAGCAGGAAGGAGCAATGGGATTCATATGGCTACACCTTC. Protein sequence: CASRKEQWDSYGYTF.

The table lists this clonotype with many counts. J is TRBJ2-1 and V is TRBV5-5; 8 bases are a match to TRBD2. The V gene end was trimmed by 4 bases and the J gene end by 4 bases; junction bases not matched to a gene: 7. Germline V lookup: CDR1 SGHKS, CDR2 YYEKEE (reference sequence). This CDR3 is 15 amino acids long. The CDR3 nucleotides read TGTGCCAGCAGCGCACTAGCGGAGTCTTACAATGAGCAGTTCTTC. Protein product: CASSALAESYNEQFF.

This clonotype was seen just once. The chain couples TRBV12-3 or TRBV12-4 to TRBJ1-1, with 8 positions matching TRBD1. With V trimmed by 5 bases and J by 8 bases, 10 bases remained unmatched. This CDR3 has 14 amino acids. The DNA for the CDR3 is TGTGCCAGCAGTCCACAGGGGGAGGCCGGGGAAGCTTTCTTT. This gives the protein CASSPQGEAGEAFF.

This clonotype was counted a single time. The chain uses TRBV18 and TRBJ1-2; 7 positions match TRBD1. In germline, CDR1 is KGHSH, CDR2 LQKENI. The CDR3 totals 14 residues. The ends lost 8 bases at V and 8 bases at J; junction bases unmatched: 14. The CDR3: CASSFYPQGFGYTF. The CDR3 DNA reads as TGTGCCAGCAGTTTTTATCCACAGGGGTTCGGCTACACCTTC.

This clonotype was recorded at least ten times. This rearrangement joins TRBV6-1 to TRBJ1-1; D call uncertain. The CDR3 extends over 12 amino acids. Germline CDR1 MNHNS, CDR2 SASEGT. The CDR3: CGQWWGNTEAFF. Here the CDR3 DNA reads TGTGGGCAATGGTGGGGGAACACTGAAGCTTTCTTT.

The V call is TRBV12-3 or TRBV12-4, the J call TRBJ2-3, with TRBD1 as a possible D gene (6 bases). V was trimmed by 7 bases and J by 4 bases, leaving 12 bases between them. This CDR3 is 13 amino acids long. The CDR3 is CASTPGQPDTQYF. CDR3 DNA sequence: TGTGCCAGCACCCCCGGACAGCCAGATACGCAGTATTTT.

This clonotype was seen at least ten times. The chain couples TRBV18 to TRBJ2-1, with D tentatively TRBD2 (5 bases). Between the trimmed V and J ends, which lost 0 bases and 7 bases, there was a span of 7 bases. Per germline, CDR1 KGHSH and CDR2 LQKENI. This CDR3 spans 13 amino acids. The CDR3 protein is CASSPPLVNEQFF. The CDR3 DNA follows: TGTGCCAGCTCACCACCACTAGTTAATGAGCAGTTCTTC.

Many counts were recorded for this clonotype. The chain is built from TRBV6-1 and TRBJ2-7, with D possibly matching TRBD1 (6 bases). CDR3 length equals 14 residues. Trimming shortened V by 1 base and J by 5 bases, and 12 bases separated the two germline ends. Germline V gene sequence: CDR1 MNHNS, CDR2 SASEGT. The CDR3 spells CASSEDRVKNEQYF. The CDR3 DNA sequence: TGTGCCAGCAGTGAAGACAGGGTTAAAAACGAGCAGTACTTC.

This clonotype was counted only a few times. The CDR3 spells CASVGLAGVLDYEQYF. CDR3 nucleotide sequence: TGTGCCAGCGTAGGACTAGCGGGAGTTCTAGACTACGAGCAGTACTTC. The chain carries TRBV2 and TRBJ2-7; 13 nucleotides agree with TRBD2. V lost 8 bases and J lost 3; bases outside the gene matches: 10. Germline lookup yields CDR1 SNHLY and CDR2 FYNNEI. CDR3 size: 16 residues.

There are many counts of this clonotype. This chain joins TRBV6-5 and TRBJ1-2; no clear D gene. The CDR3 runs 12 residues. The germline CDR1 and CDR2 sequences are MNHEY and SVGAGI. Trimming took off 2 bases at V and 8 bases at J, with 9 bases between the two ends. In DNA form, the CDR3 reads TGTGCCAGCAGTTACCCCCTCGGAGGCTACACCTTC. It is translated as CASSYPLGGYTF.

The V gene is TRBV29-1, the J gene TRBJ1-2, with TRBD1 identical over 11 bases. Germline CDR1 and CDR2: SQVTM and ANQGSEA. With V trimmed by 7 bases and J by 5 bases, 6 bases remained unmatched. This CDR3 is built from 13 residues. CDR3 sequence reads: CSAGTGGRYGYTF. DNA of the CDR3: TGCAGCGCAGGGACAGGGGGACGGTATGGCTACACCTTC.

This sequence joins TRBV10-1 and TRBJ1-5; a weak D match, TRBD1 (5 bases). Trimming shortened V by 11 bases and J by 7 bases, and 18 bases separated the two germline ends. Germline loops: CDR1 WNHNN, CDR2 SYGVQD (reference sequence). This CDR3 has 13 amino acids. The CDR3 DNA is TGCGCCCAGCCCAGGGTGAGTATGCAGCCCCAGCATTTT. It specifies CAQPRVSMQPQHF.

Many counts were recorded for this clonotype. V is TRBV5-5 and J is TRBJ2-3; TRBD1 matches at 8 bases. This CDR3 has 13 residues. Trimming took 5 bases from V and 1 from J; bases not matched to a gene: 0. The V gene's germline CDR1 is SGHKS and CDR2 YYEKEE (reference sequence). The CDR3 here is CASRTGGTDTQYF. In DNA form, the CDR3 reads TGTGCCAGCAGGACAGGGGGCACAGATACGCAGTATTTT.

This clonotype was found many times. The CDR3 nucleotides are TGTGCCTGGAGCGGCGGAGGCGAGCAGTACTTC. Residues: CAWSGGGEQYF. The chain employs TRBV30 and TRBJ2-7, with a weak D call TRBD2 (5 bases). The germline V gene encodes CDR1 GTSNPN and CDR2 SVGIG (reference sequence). The CDR3 contains 11 residues. V was pared by 3 bases and J by 6 bases, with 9 bases between.

The V call is TRBV5-8, the J call TRBJ2-3; possibly TRBD1 or TRBD2 for D (7 bases each). The length of the CDR3 is 15 residues. Germline V gives CDR1 SGHTS, CDR2 YDEGEE. V lost 4 bases and J lost 5, with 17 bases in between. The CDR3 is CASSTGEGAQDTQYF. The CDR3 nucleotides are TGTGCCAGCAGCACGGGGGAGGGGGCACAAGATACGCAGTATTTT.

This chain links TRBV7-2 with TRBJ1-6; D unclear. The V end lost 0 bases, the J end lost 0 bases, and 12 bases lay between the germline ends. CDR3 length: 18 amino acids. Germline loops: CDR1 SGHTA, CDR2 FQGNSA. CDR3 in amino acids: CASSLAALGGSYNSPLHF. As DNA, the CDR3 is TGTGCCAGCAGCTTAGCGGCTCTCGGTGGCTCCTATAATTCACCCCTCCACTTT. Variable domain in full (rest from reference TRBV7-2 and TRBJ1-6): GAGVSQSPSNKVTEKGKDVELRCDPISGHTALYWYRQSLGQGLEFLIYFQGNSAPDKSGLPSDRFSAERTGGSVSTLTIQRTQQEDSAVYLCASSLAALGGSYNSPLHFGNGTRLTVT.